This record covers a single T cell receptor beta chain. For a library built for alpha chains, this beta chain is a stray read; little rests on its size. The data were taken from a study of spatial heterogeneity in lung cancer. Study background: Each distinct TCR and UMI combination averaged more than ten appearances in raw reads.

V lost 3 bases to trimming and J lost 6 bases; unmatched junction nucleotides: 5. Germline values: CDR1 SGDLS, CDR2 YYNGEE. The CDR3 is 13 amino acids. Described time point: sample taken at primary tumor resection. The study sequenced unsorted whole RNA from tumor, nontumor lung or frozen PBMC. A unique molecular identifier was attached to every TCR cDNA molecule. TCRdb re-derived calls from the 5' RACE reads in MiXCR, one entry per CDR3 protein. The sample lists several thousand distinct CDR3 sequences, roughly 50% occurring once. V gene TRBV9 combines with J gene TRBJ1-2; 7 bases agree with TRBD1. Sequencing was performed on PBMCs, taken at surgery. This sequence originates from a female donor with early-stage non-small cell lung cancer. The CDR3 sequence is CASSARTGNGYTF. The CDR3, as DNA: TGTGCCAGCAGCGCACGGACAGGAAATGGCTACACCTTC.